The 15 T cell receptor beta chains below come from one sample, sequenced in a study of shared clonotypes between healthy human individuals. Assay used: immunoSEQ multiplex PCR; TCRdb lists only in-frame clones, some missing. The sample lists 1,400,000 or so clones; approximately 98.5% were seen once. The sequenced sample consisted of naive CD4+ T cells sorted from blood. The subset here: CD45RA+ positively selected. The receptors here all came from a man between 25 and 39 years old in good health.

Concerning this clone itself: Other DNA sequences within the sample encode an identical CDR3. V and J are TRBV6-5 and TRBJ1-1, with D unclear. Per germline, CDR1 MNHEY and CDR2 SVGAGI. The CDR3 is 13 residues long. V gave up 0 bases and J gave up 0 bases, with 2 bases separating them. The CDR3 sequence: CASSYSLNTEAFF. CDR3 DNA: TGTGCCAGCAGTTACTCCTTGAACACTGAAGCTTTCTTT.

The V gene is TRBV28, the J gene TRBJ2-5; D unclear. Looked up from germline, CDR1 is MDHEN and CDR2 is SYDVKM. V dropped 2 bases and J dropped 0 bases, with 10 bases sitting between them. There are 15 residues in the CDR3. The CDR3 is CASSLVSQYQETQYF. CDR3 sequence (DNA): TGTGCCAGCAGTTTAGTTTCCCAGTACCAAGAGACCCAGTACTTC.

This rearrangement joins TRBV6-4 to TRBJ2-7, with 7 positions matching TRBD1. V was clipped by 4 bases and J by 3 bases; unmatched bases: 9. CDR1 MRHNA and CDR2 SNTAGT come from the germline V gene. This CDR3 is 15 amino acids long. This chain's CDR3 is CASSVLPGQSYEQYF. CDR3 coding DNA: TGTGCCAGCAGTGTTCTCCCGGGACAGAGCTACGAGCAGTACTTC.

This sequence joins TRBV14 and TRBJ2-2; D is perhaps TRBD1 (7 bases). CDR3 length: 14 amino acids. Trimming shortened V by 8 bases and J by 2 bases, and 12 bases separated the two germline ends. The germline gives CDR1 SGHDN, CDR2 FVKESK. CDR3 region: CASQGGGNTGELFF. The CDR3 DNA reads as TGTGCCAGCCAAGGAGGGGGCAACACCGGGGAGCTGTTTTTT.

The chain couples TRBV5-6 to TRBJ2-5; no reliable D call. V was trimmed by 1 base and J by 2 bases, leaving 6 bases between them. The CDR3 contains 13 residues. CDR1 is SGHDT and CDR2 is YYEEEE in the germline V gene. The CDR3 loop is CASSLFVQETQYF. For the CDR3, the DNA is TGTGCCAGCAGCTTGTTCGTGCAAGAGACCCAGTACTTC.

The chain carries TRBV11-2 and TRBJ1-1, with D hard to call. The V gene lost 1 base and the J gene lost 3 bases, with 12 bases spanning the gap. The CDR3 is 15 amino acids. Germline loops: CDR1 SGHAT, CDR2 FQNNGV. The CDR3 loop is CASSLVSRQHTEAFF. CDR3 bases: TGTGCCAGCAGCTTAGTGTCTCGCCAGCACACTGAAGCTTTCTTT.

This clone was seen just once. In the same sample, other DNA sequences code for this CDR3. V usage is TRBV7-2 and J usage is TRBJ1-3; D call uncertain. Germline assignment: CDR1 SGHTA and CDR2 FQGNSA. The CDR3 is 16 residues long. V dropped 1 base and J dropped 0 bases, with 10 bases sitting between them. The CDR3 sequence is CASSLETGHSGNTIYF. The CDR3 DNA reads as TGTGCCAGCAGCTTAGAGACGGGCCACTCTGGAAACACCATATATTTT.

The chain couples TRBV10-3 to TRBJ2-7; D gene uncertain. The CDR3 consists of 14 residues. The germline V and J ends were trimmed by 0 bases and 2 bases, with 8 bases remaining between them. CDR1 is ENHRY, CDR2 SYGVKD, per germline. The CDR3 region is CAISESRPAYEQYF. The CDR3 DNA reads TGTGCCATCAGTGAGTCCCGACCAGCCTACGAGCAGTACTTC.

The chain joins TRBV5-1 to TRBJ1-1; no definite D call. Trimming left V 1 base short and J 4 bases short, with 11 bases between. This CDR3 contains 14 residues. Germline lookup yields CDR1 SGHRS and CDR2 YFSETQ. CDR3 DNA: TGCGCCAGCAGCTTGCAACCGGAGGGCACTGAAGCTTTCTTT. Translating gives CASSLQPEGTEAFF.

As for this clone: No conserved phenylalanine or tryptophan ends this CDR3, so it is likely a read error. Because the CDR3's place on the DNA is in doubt, the DNA is left out and the CDR3 is given as listed by TCRdb. The genes are TRBV6-6 and TRBJ2-7; the table names TRBD1, a call not compared with the DNA. The germline gives CDR1 MNHNY, CDR2 SVGAGI (reference sequence). Termini included, the CDR3 measures 13 amino acids. CDR3 loop: CASSYLQGLGPLL.

This clone occurred once. This chain connects TRBV28 to TRBJ1-2; maybe TRBD1 (6 bases). The V gene's germline CDR1 is MDHEN and CDR2 SYDVKM. V was trimmed by 3 bases and J by 5 bases, leaving 10 bases between them. The CDR3 is 13 residues long. The CDR3 loop is CASSFGTTYGYTF. Written as DNA, the CDR3 is TGTGCCAGCAGTTTCGGGACAACGTATGGCTACACCTTC.

The chain uses TRBV5-1 and TRBJ1-1; tentative D call: TRBD1 (5 bases). The V and J ends lost 0 bases and 5 bases respectively, with 14 bases between them. The length of the CDR3 is 15 residues. The germline V gene has CDR1 SGHRS and CDR2 YFSETQ. The CDR3 DNA reads TGCGCCAGCAGCTTGGCGGGACCCGTTTCAACTGAAGCTTTCTTT. Translated, it gives CASSLAGPVSTEAFF.

This sequence joins TRBV5-1 and TRBJ2-5, with TRBD2 as a possible D gene (6 bases). There are 15 residues in the CDR3. V was cut by 0 bases and J by 6 bases, with 15 bases left in between. The V gene's germline CDR1 is SGHRS and CDR2 YFSETQ. CDR3 sequence: CASSLGTGVVKTQYF. CDR3 DNA sequence: TGCGCCAGCAGCTTGGGAACGGGGGTTGTAAAGACCCAGTACTTC.

The count of this clone is one. The V call is TRBV5-4, the J call TRBJ2-1, with TRBD2 identical over 11 bases. This CDR3 has 18 amino acids. V lost 4 bases to trimming and J lost 0 bases; unmatched junction nucleotides: 9. Germline CDR1 SGHNT, CDR2 YYREEE (reference sequence). CDR3 region: CASSPRTSGQSSYNEQFF. DNA for the CDR3: TGTGCCAGCAGCCCCCGGACTAGCGGGCAAAGCTCCTACAATGAGCAGTTCTTC.

The rearrangement joins TRBV6-1 to TRBJ2-7; the D gene is possibly TRBD1 (5 bases). Trimming took 5 bases from V and 2 from J, leaving 16 bases between them. CDR3 length: 15 residues. Germline V gene data show CDR1 as MNHNS and CDR2 as SASEGT. Here the CDR3 DNA reads TGTGCCAGCAGTCACGAGGTCGGACAAGCCTACGAGCAGTACTTC. This sequence encodes CASSHEVGQAYEQYF.